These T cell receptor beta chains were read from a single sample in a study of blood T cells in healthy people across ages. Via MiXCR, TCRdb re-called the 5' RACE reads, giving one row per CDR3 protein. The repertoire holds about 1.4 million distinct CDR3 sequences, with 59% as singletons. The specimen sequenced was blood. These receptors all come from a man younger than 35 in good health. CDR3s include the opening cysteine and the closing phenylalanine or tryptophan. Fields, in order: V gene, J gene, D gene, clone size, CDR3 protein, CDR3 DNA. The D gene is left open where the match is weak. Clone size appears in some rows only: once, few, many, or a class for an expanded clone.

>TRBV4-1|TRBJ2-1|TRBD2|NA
CASSLERGAGDEQFF
TGCGCCAGCAGCCTCGAGAGGGGAGCGGGGGATGAGCAGTTCTTC
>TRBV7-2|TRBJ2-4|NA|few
CASSARLVAKNIQYF
TGTGCCAGCAGCGCCCGACTAGTAGCCAAAAACATTCAGTACTTC
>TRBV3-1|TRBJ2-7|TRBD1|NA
CASSQERMDRSSYEQYF
TGTGCCAGCAGCCAAGAAAGAATGGACAGGTCCTCCTACGAGCAGTACTTC
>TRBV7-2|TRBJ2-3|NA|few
CASSSDYDTQYF
TGTGCCAGCAGCTCCGATTATGATACGCAGTATTTT
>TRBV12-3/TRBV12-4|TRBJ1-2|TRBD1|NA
CASIPGTGRNYGYTF
TGTGCCAGCATTCCCGGGACAGGGAGAAACTATGGCTACACCTTC
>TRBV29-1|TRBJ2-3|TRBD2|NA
CSVEGGLAGVPTDTQYF
TGCAGCGTTGAAGGAGGACTAGCGGGAGTACCTACAGATACGCAGTATTTT
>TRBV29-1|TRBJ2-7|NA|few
CSVVFTKSYEQYF
TGCAGCGTTGTGTTCACAAAATCCTACGAGCAGTACTTC
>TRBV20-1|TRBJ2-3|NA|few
CSVPEIYTDTQYF
TGCAGTGTCCCAGAAATCTACACAGATACGCAGTATTTT
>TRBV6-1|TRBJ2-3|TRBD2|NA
CASKTSVGLADTQYF
TGTGCCAGCAAGACTAGCGTAGGATTGGCAGATACGCAGTATTTT
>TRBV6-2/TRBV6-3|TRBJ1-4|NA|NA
CASSYVGVPNEKLFF
TGTGCCAGCAGTTACGTCGGGGTTCCTAATGAAAAACTGTTTTTT
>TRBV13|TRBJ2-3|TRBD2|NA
CASSLSPGGRADTQYF
TGTGCCAGCAGCTTATCCCCGGGAGGGCGGGCAGATACGCAGTATTTT
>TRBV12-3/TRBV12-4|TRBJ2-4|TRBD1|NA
CASSSPQGANIQYF
TGTGCCAGCAGTTCTCCACAGGGGGCGAACATTCAGTACTTC
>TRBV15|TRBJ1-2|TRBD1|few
CATSRGDRDYGYTF
TGTGCCACCAGCAGAGGGGACAGGGACTATGGCTACACCTTC
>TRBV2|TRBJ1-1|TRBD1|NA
CASSPSRDRVTEAFF
TGTGCCAGCAGCCCGTCCCGGGACAGGGTTACTGAAGCTTTCTTT
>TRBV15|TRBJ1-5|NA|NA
CATSRDFQPQHF
TGTGCCACCAGCAGAGATTTCCAGCCCCAGCATTTT
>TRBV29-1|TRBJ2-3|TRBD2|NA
CSVDRRGEDTQYF
TGCAGCGTTGATCGGCGGGGGGAGGATACGCAGTATTTT
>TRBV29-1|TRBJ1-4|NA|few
CSVAGSEKLFF
TGCAGCGTTGCAGGGAGTGAAAAACTGTTTTTT
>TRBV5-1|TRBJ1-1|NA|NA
CASSARNPSTEAFF
TGCGCCAGCAGCGCACGGAACCCGAGTACTGAAGCTTTCTTT
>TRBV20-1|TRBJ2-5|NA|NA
CSASYSLQETQYF
TGCAGTGCTAGCTACTCACTACAAGAGACCCAGTACTTC
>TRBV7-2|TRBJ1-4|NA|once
CASSSQGFNEKLFF
TGTGCCAGCAGCTCCCAGGGGTTCAATGAAAAACTGTTTTTT
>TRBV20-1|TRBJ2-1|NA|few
CSARGVGHSYNEQFF
TGCAGTGCTAGAGGGGTCGGTCACTCCTACAATGAGCAGTTCTTC
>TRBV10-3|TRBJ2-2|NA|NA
CAISEQGAGNTGELFF
TGTGCCATCTCCGAGCAGGGCGCAGGGAACACCGGGGAGCTGTTTTTT
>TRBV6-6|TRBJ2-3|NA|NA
CAIGMGVPDTQYF
TGTGCCATTGGAATGGGGGTCCCAGATACGCAGTATTTT
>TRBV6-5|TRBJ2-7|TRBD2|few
CASSLTWGGYEQYF
TGTGCCAGCAGTCTCACCTGGGGGGGGTATGAGCAGTACTTC
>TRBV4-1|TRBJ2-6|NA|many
CASSQGLRGSQPGANVLTF
TGCGCCAGCAGCCAAGGCCTTCGGGGGTCACAGCCTGGGGCCAACGTCCTGACTTTC
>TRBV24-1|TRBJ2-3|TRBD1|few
CATSDLKDRGRPDTQYF
TGTGCCACCAGTGATTTAAAAGACAGGGGAAGGCCAGATACGCAGTATTTT
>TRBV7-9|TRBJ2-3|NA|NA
CASSRAGSIPDTQYF
TGTGCCAGCTCCAGGGCAGGGTCCATCCCAGATACGCAGTATTTT
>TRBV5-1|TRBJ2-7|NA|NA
CASSPKDSLPRYEQYF
TGCGCCAGCAGCCCAAAGGACAGCCTTCCTCGCTACGAGCAGTACTTC
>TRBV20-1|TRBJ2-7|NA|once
CSAAGVVNNEQYF
TGCAGTGCCGCAGGGGTTGTCAACAATGAGCAGTACTTC
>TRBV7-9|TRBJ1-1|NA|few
CASSLQELNTEAFF
TGTGCCAGCAGCTTACAGGAGCTGAACACTGAAGCTTTCTTT
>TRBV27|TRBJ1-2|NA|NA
CASSPNFSNYGYTF
TGTGCCAGCAGTCCGAACTTCAGCAACTATGGCTACACCTTC
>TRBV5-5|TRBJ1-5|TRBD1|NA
CASSLQGNRPQHF
TGTGCCAGCAGCTTACAGGGGAATCGGCCCCAGCATTTT
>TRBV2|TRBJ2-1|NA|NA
CASSEAAGLFNEQFF
TGTGCCAGCAGTGAAGCGGCGGGACTCTTCAATGAGCAGTTCTTC
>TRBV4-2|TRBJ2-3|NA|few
CASSSPIDTQYF
TGTGCCAGCAGCTCCCCGATCGATACGCAGTATTTT
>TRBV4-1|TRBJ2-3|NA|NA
CASRRGAHTDTQYF
TGCGCCAGCAGAAGGGGGGCGCACACAGATACGCAGTATTTT
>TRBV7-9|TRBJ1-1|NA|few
CASSLGGREGEAFF
TGTGCCAGCAGCTTAGGGGGTAGAGAGGGTGAAGCTTTCTTT
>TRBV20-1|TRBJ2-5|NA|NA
CSARDGIARQETQYF
TGCAGTGCTAGAGATGGGATAGCTCGTCAAGAGACCCAGTACTTC
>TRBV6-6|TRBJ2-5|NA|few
CASSPWAGQETQYF
TGTGCCAGCAGCCCTTGGGCGGGGCAAGAGACCCAGTACTTC
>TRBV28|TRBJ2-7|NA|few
CASSTAGNSYEQYF
TGTGCCAGCAGTACGGCGGGAAACTCCTACGAGCAGTACTTC
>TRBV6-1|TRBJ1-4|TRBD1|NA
CASRLSGGDEKLFF
TGTGCCAGCAGGCTTTCAGGGGGCGATGAAAAACTGTTTTTT
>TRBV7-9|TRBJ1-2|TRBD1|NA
CASRDRASEGYTF
TGTGCCAGCAGGGACAGGGCCTCGGAGGGCTACACCTTC
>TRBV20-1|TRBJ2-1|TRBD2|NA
CSARAGGAGETQFF
TGCAGTGCTAGAGCGGGGGGAGCGGGAGAGACCCAGTTCTTC